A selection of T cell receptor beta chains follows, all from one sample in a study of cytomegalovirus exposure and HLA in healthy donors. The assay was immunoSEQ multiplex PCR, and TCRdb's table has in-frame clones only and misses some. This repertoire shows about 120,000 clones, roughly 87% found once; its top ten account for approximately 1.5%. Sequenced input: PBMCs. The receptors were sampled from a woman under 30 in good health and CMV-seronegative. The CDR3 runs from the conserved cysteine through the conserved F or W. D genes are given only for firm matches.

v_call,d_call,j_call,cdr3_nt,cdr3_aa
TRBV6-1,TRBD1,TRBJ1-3,TGTGCCAGCGTACCGACAGGGGGCTCTGGAAACACCATATATTTT,CASVPTGGSGNTIYF
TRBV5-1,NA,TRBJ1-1,TGCGCCAGCAACCCCGAGTCGGGTGGGTACACTGAAGCTTTCTTT,CASNPESGGYTEAFF
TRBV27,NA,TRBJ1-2,TGTGCCAGCAGAGGGGCGGTCTATGGCTACACCTTC,CASRGAVYGYTF
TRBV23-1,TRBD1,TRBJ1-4,TGCGCCAGCAGTACAGGGGCCGGGGAAAAACTGTTTTTT,CASSTGAGEKLFF
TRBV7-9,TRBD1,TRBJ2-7,TGTGCCAGCAGCTTCCCCCTGACAGGGGGCACTTACGAGCAGTACTTC,CASSFPLTGGTYEQYF
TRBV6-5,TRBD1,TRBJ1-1,TGTGCCAGCAGACAGACAGGGAAGAACACTGAAGCTTTCTTT,CASRQTGKNTEAFF
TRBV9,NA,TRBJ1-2,TGTGCCAGCAGCGGGGGGACACTAGGGGCCTCCTTC,CASSGGTLGASF
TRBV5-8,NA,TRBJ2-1,TGTGCCAGCAGCTTGTCTACCGGGATCCTCTCCTACAATGAGCAGTTCTTC,CASSLSTGILSYNEQFF
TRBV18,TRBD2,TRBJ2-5,TGTGCCAGCTCACCGACTAGCGAGAGGGAGACCCAGTACTTC,CASSPTSERETQYF
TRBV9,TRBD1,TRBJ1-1,TGTGCCAGCAGCGAGGGGGCGGGGACTGAAGCTTTCTTT,CASSEGAGTEAFF
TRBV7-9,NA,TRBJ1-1,TGTGCCAGCAGCTTAGCAGCCAACACTGAAGCTTTCTTT,CASSLAANTEAFF
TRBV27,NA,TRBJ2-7,TGTGCCAGCAGTTCATACCATAGCGGCCTCCCCTACGAGCAGTACTTC,CASSSYHSGLPYEQYF
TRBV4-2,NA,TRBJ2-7,TGTGCCAGCAGCCAAGGTATGGCGGAATCCTACGAGCAGTACTTC,CASSQGMAESYEQYF
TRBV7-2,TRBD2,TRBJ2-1,TGTGCCAGCGGACTAGCGGGGAACAATGAGCAGTTCTTC,CASGLAGNNEQFF
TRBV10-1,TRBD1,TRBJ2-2,TGCGCCAGCAATAATGACAGGGGAACCGGGGAGCTGTTTTTT,CASNNDRGTGELFF
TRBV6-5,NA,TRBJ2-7,TGTGCCAGCAGTTACTCGGCCAGGCCCTACGAGCAGTACTTC,CASSYSARPYEQYF